Presented here are 31 T cell receptor beta chains from one specimen sequenced in a study of vaccination and CD4 T cells after COVID-19. The Oncomine TCR Beta short-read assay was applied to DNA of cultured CD4+ T cells. TCRdb re-called the PCR reads through MiXCR, storing one row per CDR3 protein. The table has roughly 20,000 distinct CDR3 sequences, about 56% seen once. These TCRs are of unknown antigen specificity. The treatment here: approximately nine-day PBMC culture with coronavirus spike peptide pools or control peptides (ViraFEST assay). Sequencing used CD4+ T cells from blood, cultured in vitro. Receptor source: a human donor who had recovered from COVID-19.

V usage is TRBV7-2 and J usage is TRBJ2-5, with a weak D call TRBD2 (8 bases). CDR1 and CDR2 (germline): SGHTA, FQGNSA. Trimming left V 5 bases short and J 1 base short, with 20 bases between. This CDR3 region has 17 residues. The CDR3 sequence: CASSQGVRTSSQETQYF. The CDR3 DNA follows: TGTGCCAGCAGCCAGGGGGTGCGGACTAGCTCCCAAGAGACCCAGTACTTC.

The sample holds a few counts of this clonotype. The chain uses TRBV11-2 and TRBJ2-7; possibly TRBD2 for D (5 bases). Trimming left V 1 base short and J 6 bases short, with 16 bases between. The CDR3 totals 15 residues. Germline lookup yields CDR1 SGHAT and CDR2 FQNNGV. The CDR3 sequence is CASSLVLGDLAEQYF. The CDR3 DNA follows: TGTGCCAGCAGCTTAGTTCTGGGAGATTTAGCCGAGCAGTACTTC.

The genes are TRBV5-1 and TRBJ2-5; tentative D call: TRBD1 (6 bases). V lost 4 bases and J 2 bases, leaving 15 bases between the germline ends. Germline V gene lookup returns CDR1 SGHRS and CDR2 YFSETQ. The CDR3 spans 15 residues. This chain's CDR3 is CASSPTGQLQETQYF. DNA of the CDR3: TGCGCCAGCAGCCCAACGGGACAACTACAAGAGACCCAGTACTTC.

This clonotype was counted a few times. The chain carries TRBV7-2 and TRBJ2-3, with 10 bases lining up with TRBD2. Trimming removed 4 bases from V and 5 bases from J; junction bases left unmatched: 9. This CDR3 spans 16 amino acids. CDR1 is SGHTA and CDR2 is FQGNSA in the germline V gene. CDR3 region: CASSSGAGGQVDTQYF. The CDR3 nucleotides read TGTGCCAGCAGCTCGGGAGCGGGAGGGCAGGTAGATACGCAGTATTTT.

The chain carries TRBV5-1 and TRBJ2-7; the match to TRBD1 covers 7 bases. Germline lookup yields CDR1 SGHRS and CDR2 YFSETQ. The junction had 6 bases not matched to a gene; V was cut back by 2 bases and J by 1 base. This CDR3 has 15 residues. CDR3 in amino acids: CASSLTTGISYEQYF. CDR3 coding DNA: TGCGCCAGCAGCTTAACGACAGGGATATCCTACGAGCAGTACTTC.

The chain has TRBV27 and TRBJ2-3; no reliable D call. Germline V gene sequence: CDR1 MNHEY, CDR2 SMNVEV (reference sequence). The CDR3 has 12 amino acids. V shed 6 bases and J shed 12 bases, with 16 bases lying between them. CDR3 in DNA: TGTGCCAGCAGCCCCCCTGGGCTTACACAGTATTTT. It specifies CASSPPGLTQYF.

This clonotype was seen more than once but under ten times. The genes are TRBV6-1 and TRBJ1-1; 8 bases are a match to TRBD1. The germline CDR1 and CDR2 sequences are MNHNS and SASEGT. The CDR3 loop spans 14 amino acids. V was clipped by 6 bases and J by 4 bases; unmatched bases: 7. The CDR3, as DNA: TGTGCCAGCAGCAAACGACAGGGGATCACTGAAGCTTTCTTT. Protein: CASSKRQGITEAFF.

This clonotype was seen only a few times. The gene calls are TRBV6-1 and TRBJ2-1, with 7 bases fitting TRBD2. This CDR3 has 15 amino acids. CDR1 MNHNS and CDR2 SASEGT come from the germline V gene. The ends lost 6 bases at V and 0 bases at J; junction bases unmatched: 5. As DNA, the CDR3 is TGTGCCAGCAGCCTAGCGGCTGGCTCCTACAATGAGCAGTTCTTC. It encodes CASSLAAGSYNEQFF.

The chain uses TRBV7-9 and TRBJ1-1, with D perhaps matching TRBD1 (5 bases). Germline CDR1 and CDR2: SEHNR and FQNEAQ (reference sequence). V was trimmed by 0 bases and J by 6 bases, leaving 11 bases between them. The CDR3 runs 14 residues. The CDR3 spells CASSLAQAISEAFF. The CDR3 nucleotides read TGTGCCAGCAGCTTAGCACAGGCTATCTCTGAAGCTTTCTTT.

In this sample, this clonotype turned up once. This sequence joins TRBV20-1 and TRBJ2-3, with D hard to call. V was shortened by 6 bases and J by 0 bases, with 16 bases between the two germline ends. In germline, CDR1 is DFQATT, CDR2 SNEGSKA (reference sequence). The CDR3 covers 15 residues. The CDR3 nucleotides are TGCAGTGCCCCGCGGACGGCAACCAGCACAGATACGCAGTATTTT. Translating gives CSAPRTATSTDTQYF.

This clonotype was detected a few times. The rearrangement uses TRBV12-3 or TRBV12-4 and TRBJ2-1, with 8 positions matching TRBD2. Germline trimming cut 3 bases from V and 10 bases from J; bases unmatched to any gene: 2. This CDR3 has 12 residues. This CDR3 reads CASSFLAGEQFF. The DNA of the CDR3 is TGTGCCAGCAGTTTTCTAGCGGGCGAGCAGTTCTTC.

The V and J genes are TRBV19 and TRBJ2-1; TRBD1 might be the D (5 bases). This CDR3 contains 15 residues. The ends were cut back, 4 bases at V and 5 bases at J, with 15 bases in the middle. In germline, CDR1 is LNHDA, CDR2 SQIVND (reference sequence). The CDR3: CASSTRQPRNNEQFF. CDR3 DNA sequence: TGTGCCAGTAGTACGCGACAGCCCAGGAACAATGAGCAGTTCTTC. Combining the CDR3 with reference TRBV19 and TRBJ2-1 gives the whole variable domain DGGITQSPKYLFRKEGQNVTLSCEQNLNHDAMYWYRQDPGQGLRLIYYSQIVNDFQKGDIAEGYSVSREKKESFPLTVTSAQKNPTAFYLCASSTRQPRNNEQFFGPGTRLTVL.

This chain uses TRBV7-8 with TRBJ2-1; D unresolved. The CDR3 length is 16 residues. Trimming stripped 1 base from V and 1 base from J, with 11 bases between. CDR1 and CDR2 (germline): SGHVS, FQNEAQ. The CDR3 coding sequence is TGTGCCAGCAGCTTAGGGGTCGGCAGGTCCTACAATGAGCAGTTCTTC. This sequence encodes CASSLGVGRSYNEQFF. The full variable domain, with the rest looked up from reference TRBV7-8 and TRBJ2-1, is GAGVSQSPRYKVAKRGQDVALRCDPISGHVSLFWYQQALGQGPEFLTYFQNEAQLDKSGLPSDRFFAERPEGSVSTLKIQRTQQEDSAVYLCASSLGVGRSYNEQFFGPGTRLTVL.

The chain employs TRBV20-1 and TRBJ2-7; tentatively, D is TRBD1 or TRBD2 (6 bases each). The CDR3 extends over 16 amino acids. CDR1 DFQATT and CDR2 SNEGSKA come from the germline V gene (reference sequence). Trimming left V 5 bases short and J 0 bases short, with 20 bases between. The CDR3 DNA reads as TGCAGTGCTCCAATTCTAGGGGGGACAAGCTCCTACGAGCAGTACTTC. Amino acids: CSAPILGGTSSYEQYF.

The chain couples TRBV7-2 to TRBJ1-3, with TRBD1 matching over 7 bases. The V segment lost 5 bases and the J segment 4 bases; nucleotides outside the gene matches: 11. Germline values: CDR1 SGHTA, CDR2 FQGNSA. The CDR3 runs to 16 residues. The chain's CDR3 is CASSKYSGQAGNTIYF. The CDR3 coding sequence is TGTGCCAGCAGCAAATACTCCGGACAGGCCGGAAACACCATATATTTT.

This clonotype was recorded once. V gene TRBV7-2 combines with J gene TRBJ1-6; tentative D call: TRBD1 (6 bases). CDR3 length: 16 residues. Germline V gives CDR1 SGHTA, CDR2 FQGNSA. Trimming took off 2 bases at V and 7 bases at J, with 15 bases between the two ends. The CDR3 nucleotides read TGTGCCAGCAGCTTATTAGGGGGAAGCTTGAATTCACCCCTCCACTTT. Protein: CASSLLGGSLNSPLHF.

The V and J genes are TRBV6-5 and TRBJ2-2; 10 bases align to TRBD2. CDR3 length: 16 amino acids. The ends lost 0 bases at V and 4 bases at J; junction bases unmatched: 2. CDR1 is MNHEY, CDR2 SVGAGI, per germline. The CDR3 sequence: CASSYSGLASTGELFF. Here the CDR3 DNA reads TGTGCCAGCAGTTACTCGGGACTAGCGTCCACCGGGGAGCTGTTTTTT.

The J gene is TRBJ2-5, the V gene TRBV6-2 or TRBV6-3; D assignment may be TRBD1 or TRBD2 (5 bases each). CDR1 and CDR2 from the germline V gene are MNHEY and SVGEGT. The CDR3 extends over 12 amino acids. Trimming shortened V by 6 bases and J by 4 bases, and 9 bases separated the two germline ends. The CDR3 sequence is CASSGAGETQYF. The CDR3 DNA follows: TGTGCCAGCAGCGGGGCTGGAGAGACCCAGTACTTC.

The chain is built from TRBV6-5 and TRBJ1-1, with a possible D match to TRBD1 (5 bases). Per the germline V gene, CDR1 is MNHEY and CDR2 is SVGAGI. With 0 bases removed from V and 7 bases from J, the gap between germline ends came to 24 bases. CDR3 length: 18 residues. CDR3 sequence: CASSYSPEIKGPRIEAFF. CDR3 DNA: TGTGCCAGCAGTTACTCACCCGAGATCAAGGGGCCCCGGATTGAAGCTTTCTTT.

The chain joins TRBV20-1 to TRBJ2-1; D may be TRBD2 (6 bases). Trimming took 4 bases from V and 0 from J, leaving 16 bases between them. Per germline, CDR1 DFQATT and CDR2 SNEGSKA (reference sequence). This CDR3 has 16 amino acids. The CDR3 sequence: CSATDSGRDSYNEQFF. The CDR3 DNA reads TGCAGTGCTACTGATAGCGGAAGGGACTCCTACAATGAGCAGTTCTTC.

This rearrangement joins TRBV11-3 to TRBJ2-3; D is possibly TRBD1 (5 bases). The length of the CDR3 is 14 residues. CDR1 and CDR2 (germline): SGHNT, YENEEA. V was cut by 1 base and J by 1 base, with 6 bases left in between. The CDR3 DNA follows: TGTGCCAGCAGCTTAGGCAGGGGCACAGATACGCAGTATTTT. Translated: CASSLGRGTDTQYF.

This clonotype was observed a few times. The chain carries TRBV7-8 and TRBJ2-5; TRBD2 aligns across 12 bases. Trimming at V came to 5 bases and at J to 5 bases, leaving 6 bases not matched to a gene. CDR3 length equals 15 residues. CDR1 and CDR2 (germline): SGHVS, FQNEAQ. CDR3: CASSHRLAGAETQYF. The DNA for the CDR3 is TGTGCCAGCAGCCACCGACTAGCGGGAGCGGAGACCCAGTACTTC.

V and J are TRBV7-2 and TRBJ1-2, with TRBD1 as a possible D gene (5 bases). CDR3 size: 14 residues. Germline values: CDR1 SGHTA, CDR2 FQGNSA. The V and J ends lost 1 base and 7 bases respectively, with 13 bases between them. The CDR3 sequence: CASSLGRGDRGYTF. The CDR3 nucleotides read TGTGCCAGCAGCTTAGGACGGGGGGACCGTGGCTACACCTTC.

The V call is TRBV6-1, the J call TRBJ2-7, with D possibly matching TRBD1 (5 bases). CDR3 size: 14 residues. Trimming left V 2 bases short and J 4 bases short, with 12 bases between. CDR1 MNHNS and CDR2 SASEGT come from the germline V gene. CDR3 sequence: CASSESARAYEQYF. The CDR3 region has the DNA TGTGCCAGCAGTGAATCCGCCAGGGCTTACGAGCAGTACTTC.

CDR3 in amino acids: CSARVQEQGDDSPLHF. The CDR3 nucleotides read TGCAGTGCTAGAGTCCAGGAACAGGGGGATGATTCACCCCTCCACTTT. J is TRBJ1-6 and V is TRBV20-1; 8 positions match TRBD1. The V gene end was trimmed by 1 base and the J gene end by 8 bases; junction bases not matched to a gene: 10. Per germline, CDR1 DFQATT and CDR2 SNEGSKA (reference sequence). This CDR3 has 16 residues.

The rearrangement links TRBV20-1 to TRBJ2-7; D remains ambiguous. The V gene lost 7 bases and the J gene lost 2 bases, with 18 bases spanning the gap. The CDR3 contains 14 residues. CDR1 is DFQATT, CDR2 SNEGSKA, per germline (reference sequence). In DNA form, the CDR3 reads TGCAGTGGGGTTGGTGGGCTACCCCCCTACGAGCAGTACTTC. As protein: CSGVGGLPPYEQYF.

This clonotype was counted between two and nine times. The chain couples TRBV20-1 to TRBJ1-6, with unresolved D. The CDR3 runs to 12 residues. Germline CDR1 reads DFQATT; CDR2 reads SNEGSKA (reference sequence). Trimming pared 2 bases from V and 7 bases from J, leaving 6 bases between. CDR3 in amino acids: CSARSGNSPLHF. DNA of the CDR3: TGCAGTGCTAGAAGCGGCAATTCACCCCTCCACTTT.

CDR3 sequence (DNA): TGCAGTGCTCTCCGACAGGGAGGCACTGAAGCTTTCTTT. Protein: CSALRQGGTEAFF. The chain is built from TRBV20-1 and TRBJ1-1, with 7 bases matching TRBD1. The V gene's germline CDR1 is DFQATT and CDR2 SNEGSKA (reference sequence). The CDR3 length is 13 residues. After removal of 5 bases from V and 4 bases from J, the junction contained 7 bases not matched to a gene.

The chain is built from TRBV19 and TRBJ2-7; tentative D call: TRBD2 (6 bases). This CDR3 is 17 amino acids long. The germline gives CDR1 LNHDA, CDR2 SQIVND (reference sequence). Trimming shortened V by 3 bases and J by 2 bases, and 20 bases separated the two germline ends. The CDR3 sequence is CASSMRRAAGPPYEQYF. In DNA, the CDR3 is TGTGCCAGTAGTATGCGTCGAGCGGCGGGGCCCCCCTACGAGCAGTACTTC.

This chain links TRBV2 with TRBJ2-3; D unclear. The CDR3 sequence is 14 residues long. CDR1 is SNHLY, CDR2 FYNNEI, per germline. Trimming stripped 3 bases from V and 0 bases from J, with 7 bases between. CDR3 in DNA: TGTGCCAGCAGTGACAGAATAAGCACAGATACGCAGTATTTT. This sequence encodes CASSDRISTDTQYF.

This clonotype was seen more than once but under ten times. V and J are TRBV7-9 and TRBJ2-7; either TRBD1 or TRBD2 may supply D (5 bases each). Trimming stripped 3 bases from V and 0 bases from J, with 12 bases between. The germline CDR1 and CDR2 sequences are SEHNR and FQNEAQ (reference sequence). The CDR3 runs 15 residues. The CDR3 DNA follows: TGTGCCAGCAGCTTCCCTCCAGGGAGCTCCTACGAGCAGTACTTC. Its protein is CASSFPPGSSYEQYF.